The clone carrying this T cell receptor (beta chain) turned up a few times. TCRdb reprocessed the RT-PCR reads via MiXCR and lists one record per CDR3 protein. The table includes hundreds of thousands of distinct CDR3 sequences, about 14% detected once. The receptor's source is a female donor in good health, serving as a healthy control. Sequenced input: memory CD4+ T cells from blood.

This CDR3 reads CASSQAAISGNTIYF. Written as DNA, the CDR3 is TGTGCCAGCAGCCAAGCGGCGATCTCTGGAAACACCATATATTTT. The chain carries TRBV3-1 and TRBJ1-3; D unclear. The CDR3 is 15 residues long. Germline CDR1 LGHDT, CDR2 YNNKEL (reference sequence). V was trimmed by 1 base and J by 0 bases, leaving 7 bases between them.